This T cell receptor (beta chain) was documented in a study of beta chain features in type 1 diabetes. Study context: Across the samples, 100 million to 130 million sorted cells were examined in total. Points from the study as a whole: Within each of all four CD4+ subsets, Type 1 diabetes patients had TCRB CDR3s that were moderately but significantly shorter. The study found that naive, central memory and Treg TCRB repertoires appeared more similar in patients than in healthy donors. Overrepresentation of cells with high TCR expression could result from cDNA sequencing.

Turning to this clone: What it recognizes is unknown.

Markers CD45RO/CCR7/CD25/CD127/CD95/CD27 served to sort CD4+ naive, central memory, regulatory and stem cell-like memory cells. Every bit of the isolated RNA underwent reverse transcription, so sequencing read expressed TCRB transcripts. Data came from immunoSEQ multiplex PCR; TCRdb stores just in-frame clones and leaves some out. The data show around 20,000 clones, about two thirds seen once. V lost 2 bases to trimming and J lost 0 bases, with 10 bases between them. This CDR3 is 15 amino acids long. Germline V lookup: CDR1 SGDLS, CDR2 YYNGEE. The sample taken for sequencing was Tregs from blood. The chain is built from TRBV9 and TRBJ2-3; D might be TRBD2 (5 bases). The source of this sequence is a man between 18 and 35 years old with type 1 diabetes. The CDR3 DNA sequence: TGTGCCAGCAGCGTCCGACTAACTAGCACAGATACGCAGTATTTT. Protein product: CASSVRLTSTDTQYF.